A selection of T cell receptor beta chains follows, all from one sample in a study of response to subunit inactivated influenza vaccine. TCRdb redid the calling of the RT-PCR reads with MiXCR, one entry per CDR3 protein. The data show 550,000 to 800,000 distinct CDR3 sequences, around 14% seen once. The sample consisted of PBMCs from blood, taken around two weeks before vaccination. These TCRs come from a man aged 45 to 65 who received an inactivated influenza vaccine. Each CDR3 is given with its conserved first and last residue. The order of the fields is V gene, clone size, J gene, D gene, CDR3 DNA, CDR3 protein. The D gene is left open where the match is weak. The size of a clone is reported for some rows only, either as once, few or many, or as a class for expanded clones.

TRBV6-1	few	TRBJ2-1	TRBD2	TGTGCCAGCAGTCGCTCCGGGACTAGCGGGGCGGGTGAGCAGTTCTTC	CASSRSGTSGAGEQFF
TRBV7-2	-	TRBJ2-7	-	TGTGCCAGCAGCTTGGCCCCCTTGTACGAGCAGTACTTC	CASSLAPLYEQYF
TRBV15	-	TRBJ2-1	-	TGTGCCACCAGCAGAGATGTCTCACGGCCTGAGCAGTTCTTC	CATSRDVSRPEQFF
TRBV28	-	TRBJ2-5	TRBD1	TGTGCCAGCAGTTCCCCGGGACAGGGAGGGAGGACCCAGTACTTC	CASSSPGQGGRTQYF
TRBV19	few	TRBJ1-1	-	TGTGCCAGTGAAATTGGTACTATGAACACTGAAGCTTTCTTT	CASEIGTMNTEAFF
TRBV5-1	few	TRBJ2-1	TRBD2	TGCGCCAGCAGCTTTAGGGAGGGGTCAGTAACCTACAATGAGCAGTTCTTC	CASSFREGSVTYNEQFF
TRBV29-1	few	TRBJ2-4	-	TGCAGCCCCCTGACCCCCCTGGGGGCCAAAAACATTCAGTACTTC	CSPLTPLGAKNIQYF
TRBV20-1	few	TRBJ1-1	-	TGCAGTGCTATCTTGGGAGCGAACACTGAAGCTTTCTTT	CSAILGANTEAFF
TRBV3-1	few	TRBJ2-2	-	TGTGCCAGCAGCCATCACACCGGGGAGCTGTTTTTT	CASSHHTGELFF
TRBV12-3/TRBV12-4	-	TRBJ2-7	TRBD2	TGTGCGTCTGGGGGGGACTACGAGCAGTACTTC	CASGGDYEQYF
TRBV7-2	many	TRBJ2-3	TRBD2	TGTGCCAGCAGTGCCGGGACTATGGATACGCAGTATTTT	CASSAGTMDTQYF
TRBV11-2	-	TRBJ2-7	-	TGTGCCAGCAGCTTAGGTACAAACCAGGGTTACGAGCAGTACTTC	CASSLGTNQGYEQYF
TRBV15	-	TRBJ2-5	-	TGTGCCACCAGCATGGGCCAGCAAGAGACCCAGTACTTC	CATSMGQQETQYF
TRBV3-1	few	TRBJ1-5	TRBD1	TGTGCCAGCAGCCAAGGACAGGGGGCTTGGCAGCCCCAGCATTTT	CASSQGQGAWQPQHF
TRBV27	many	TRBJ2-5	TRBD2	TGTGCCAGCAGCTCCGGACTAGCGGGGAAAGAGACCCAGTACTTC	CASSSGLAGKETQYF
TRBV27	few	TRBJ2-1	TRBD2	TGTGCCAGCAGTTTATTTAGCGGGGGGTCCTCGAATGAGCAGTTCTTC	CASSLFSGGSSNEQFF
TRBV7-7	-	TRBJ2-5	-	TGTGCTAGCAGCTTGACCCATAGGGGGGAGACCCAGTACTTC	CASSLTHRGETQYF
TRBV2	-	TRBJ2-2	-	TGTGCCAGCGTAGTCTCCCCACAGCGCCTATCCACCGGGGAGCTGTTTTTT	CASVVSPQRLSTGELFF
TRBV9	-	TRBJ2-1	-	TGTGCCAGCAGCGCCAAGCGGGCCAGCTCCTACAATGAGCAGTTCTTC	CASSAKRASSYNEQFF